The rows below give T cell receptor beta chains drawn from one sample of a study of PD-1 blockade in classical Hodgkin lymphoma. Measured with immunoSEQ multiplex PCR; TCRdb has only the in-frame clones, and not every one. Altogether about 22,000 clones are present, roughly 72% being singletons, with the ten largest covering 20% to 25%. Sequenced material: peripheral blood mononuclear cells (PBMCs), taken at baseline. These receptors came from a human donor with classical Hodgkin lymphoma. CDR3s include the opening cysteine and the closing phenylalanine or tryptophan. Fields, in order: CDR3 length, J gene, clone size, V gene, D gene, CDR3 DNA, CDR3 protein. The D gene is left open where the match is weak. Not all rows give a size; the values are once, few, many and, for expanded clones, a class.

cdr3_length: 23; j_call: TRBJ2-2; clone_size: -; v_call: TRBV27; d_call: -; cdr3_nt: TGTGCCAGGAGCCGGAGAGGACATTTTAGACGCGCGGTGCCTCAAAAAAACACCGGGGAGCTGTTTTTT; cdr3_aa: CARSRRGHFRRAVPQKNTGELFF
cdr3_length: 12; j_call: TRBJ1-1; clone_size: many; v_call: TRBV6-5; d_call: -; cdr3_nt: TGTGCCAGCAGTTCCCAGAACACTGAAGCTTTCTTT; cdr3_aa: CASSSQNTEAFF
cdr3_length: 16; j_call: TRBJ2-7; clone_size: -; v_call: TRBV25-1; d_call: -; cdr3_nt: TGTGCCAGCAGTGAGCTCACTTTCGGAAGCTCCTACGAGCAGTACTTC; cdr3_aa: CASSELTFGSSYEQYF
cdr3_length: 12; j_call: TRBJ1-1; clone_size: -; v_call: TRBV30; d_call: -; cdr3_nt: TGTGCCTGGGATCTTTTAGGGGGGGACCGCTTCTTT; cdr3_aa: CAWDLLGGDRFF
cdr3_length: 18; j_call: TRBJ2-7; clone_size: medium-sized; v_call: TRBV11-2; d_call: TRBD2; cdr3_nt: TGTGCCAGCAGCTTAGATCTTCACAGCGGGACGATCTCCTACGAGCAGTACTTC; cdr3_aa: CASSLDLHSGTISYEQYF
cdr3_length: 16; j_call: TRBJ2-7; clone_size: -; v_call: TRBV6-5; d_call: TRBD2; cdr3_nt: TGTGCCAGCAGTTACGGGAGGACTAGCGGTCCCTACGAGCAGTACTTC; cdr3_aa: CASSYGRTSGPYEQYF
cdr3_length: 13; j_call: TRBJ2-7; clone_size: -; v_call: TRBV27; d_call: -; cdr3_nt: TGTGCCAGCAGTTCCAATCCTGGCTACGAGCAGTACTTC; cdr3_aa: CASSSNPGYEQYF
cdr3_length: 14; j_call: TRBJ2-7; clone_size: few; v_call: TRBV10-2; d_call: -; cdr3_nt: TGCGCCAGCACCCTGGAGGGAGGGGGCTACGAGCAGTACTTC; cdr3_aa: CASTLEGGGYEQYF
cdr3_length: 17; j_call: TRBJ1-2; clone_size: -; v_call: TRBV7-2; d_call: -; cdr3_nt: TGTGCCAGCAGCTTATATGGTGGGGCGCAAGCTAACTATGGCTACACCTTC; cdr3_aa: CASSLYGGAQANYGYTF
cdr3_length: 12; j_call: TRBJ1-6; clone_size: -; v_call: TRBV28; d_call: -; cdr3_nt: TGTGCCACCTTCCGAGTGGGTTCACCCCTCCACTTT; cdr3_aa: CATFRVGSPLHF
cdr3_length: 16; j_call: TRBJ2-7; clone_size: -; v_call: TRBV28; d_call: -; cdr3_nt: TGTGCCAGCAGTCCCAGCCCCGATAGCAGCCGAGGGGAGCAGTACTTC; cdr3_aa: CASSPSPDSSRGEQYF